Following are 8 T cell receptor beta chains from one sample sequenced in a study of T cell repertoires in cytomegalovirus infection. MiXCR, run by TCRdb on the reads, gives a single entry per CDR3 protein. The table has approximately 180,000 distinct CDR3 sequences, roughly 19% seen once; the top ten hold around 3.1%. Sample: PBMCs. These receptors originate from a human donor in good health (CMV status not recorded). Some clones in this sample may be carry-over from other donors' samples.

The chain recombines TRBV20-1 with TRBJ2-7, with 9 positions matching TRBD2. This CDR3 is 15 amino acids long. V shed 0 bases, J shed 1 base, and the junction held 4 bases outside the gene matches. Germline assignment: CDR1 DFQATT and CDR2 SNEGSKA (reference sequence). DNA of the CDR3: TGCAGTGCTAGAGATCGGACTAGCGCGTCCTACGAGCAGTACTTC. This encodes CSARDRTSASYEQYF.

This clonotype occurred many times. This chain joins TRBV28 and TRBJ2-1; a possible D gene is TRBD2 (5 bases). Trimming cost V 6 bases and J 0 bases, with 12 bases left between them. The CDR3 is 15 residues long. Germline V lookup: CDR1 MDHEN, CDR2 SYDVKM. The CDR3 protein is CASRISGSSYNEQFF. CDR3 DNA: TGTGCCAGCAGGATTTCTGGGAGCTCCTACAATGAGCAGTTCTTC.

This clonotype was found many times. The V and J genes are TRBV7-2 and TRBJ2-1; D gene uncertain. Germline loops: CDR1 SGHTA, CDR2 FQGNSA. V gave up 2 bases and J gave up 7 bases, with 15 bases separating them. This CDR3 spans 15 amino acids. Here the CDR3 reads CASSLSIWSLNEQFF. The CDR3 DNA reads TGTGCCAGCAGCTTAAGCATTTGGTCCCTGAATGAGCAGTTCTTC.

This clonotype was found a few times. This rearrangement joins TRBV19 to TRBJ1-3, with unresolved D. This CDR3 region has 15 residues. Trimming took 5 bases from V and 2 from J, leaving 13 bases between them. Germline CDR1 is LNHDA and CDR2 is SQIVND (reference sequence). DNA for the CDR3: TGTGCCAGTAGTCTCGCCGGGATAACTGGAAACACCATATATTTT. Encoded protein: CASSLAGITGNTIYF.

This clonotype occurred many times. This chain connects TRBV7-2 to TRBJ1-1; TRBD1 might be the D (5 bases). This CDR3 has 15 residues. Germline CDR1 SGHTA, CDR2 FQGNSA. Trimming pared 0 bases from V and 1 base from J, leaving 9 bases between. CDR3 sequence: CASSLALGANTEAFF. The CDR3 nucleotides read TGTGCCAGCAGCTTAGCGCTAGGGGCGAACACTGAAGCTTTCTTT.

The chain employs TRBV6-1 and TRBJ1-4; no clear D. This CDR3 spans 16 amino acids. The V gene's germline CDR1 is MNHNS and CDR2 SASEGT. Between the trimmed V and J ends, which lost 0 bases and 0 bases, there was a span of 8 bases. This chain's CDR3 is CASSEAGIATNEKLFF. The CDR3 DNA reads as TGTGCCAGCAGTGAAGCCGGTATCGCAACTAATGAAAAACTGTTTTTT.

The table lists this clonotype with many counts. The chain joins TRBV7-2 to TRBJ2-3, with 11 bases identical to TRBD2. V lost 6 bases and J lost 0; bases outside the gene matches: 5. CDR3 length equals 16 residues. Germline V gene data show CDR1 as SGHTA and CDR2 as FQGNSA. CDR3 DNA: TGTGCCAGCAGGCGCACTAGCGGGGGAAGCACAGATACGCAGTATTTT. This codes for CASRRTSGGSTDTQYF.

In this sample, this clonotype turned up a few times. CDR3 loop: CSACSGVKAGAYEQYF. The CDR3 DNA sequence: TGCAGTGCTTGCAGTGGGGTGAAGGCGGGGGCCTACGAGCAGTACTTC. This sequence joins TRBV20-1 and TRBJ2-7, with 7 bases that match TRBD2. J lost 2 bases, V lost 5 bases, and 15 bases had no gene match. CDR1 and CDR2 from the germline V gene are DFQATT and SNEGSKA (reference sequence). The CDR3 has 16 residues.